A selection of T cell receptor beta chains follows, all from one sample in a study of beta chain features in type 1 diabetes. Measured with immunoSEQ multiplex PCR; TCRdb has only the in-frame clones, and not every one. This sample has more than 250,000 clones, with roughly 15% found just once. The specimen was naive CD4+ T cells from blood. These receptor sequences come from a man younger than 30 with type 1 diabetes. Each CDR3 is given with its conserved first and last residue. A D gene is named only where the DNA matches it firmly. Clone size, where shown, is once, few, many, or a class for clones that have expanded.

d_call,v_call,clone_size,j_call,cdr3_aa,cdr3_nt
-,TRBV9,few,TRBJ2-7,CASSVSQVSSYEQYF,TGTGCCAGCAGCGTCAGCCAGGTCAGCTCCTACGAGCAGTACTTC
TRBD1,TRBV6-5,-,TRBJ2-2,CASRHRGLSGELFF,TGTGCCAGCAGGCACAGGGGGCTTAGCGGGGAGCTGTTTTTT
-,TRBV18,-,TRBJ2-4,CASSPGRVLNIQYF,TGTGCCAGCTCACCCGGCAGGGTTTTGAACATTCAGTACTTC
-,TRBV6-5,few,TRBJ2-3,CASSYLLGADTQYF,TGTGCCAGCAGTTACCTTCTAGGTGCAGATACGCAGTATTTT
-,TRBV5-1,-,TRBJ1-1,CASSTGSQGATEAFF,TGCGCCAGCAGCACCGGGAGCCAGGGTGCCACTGAAGCTTTCTTT
-,TRBV9,-,TRBJ2-5,CASSVDTHPGWTQYF,TGTGCCAGCAGCGTAGATACGCATCCAGGATGGACCCAGTACTTC
-,TRBV4-3,few,TRBJ2-7,CASSQDSLQYEQYF,TGCGCCAGCAGCCAAGATTCCCTCCAATACGAGCAGTACTTC
-,TRBV9,-,TRBJ2-3,CASSVDFGSGGSGADTQYF,TGTGCCAGCAGCGTAGATTTCGGGTCTGGTGGGAGTGGGGCAGATACGCAGTATTTT
-,TRBV7-2,-,TRBJ1-2,CTGGYGYTF,TGTACGGGAGGCTATGGCTACACCTTC
TRBD1,TRBV5-1,-,TRBJ2-7,CASSLGAGTGGEQYF,TGCGCCAGCAGCCTAGGGGCCGGGACAGGGGGCGAGCAGTACTTC
TRBD2,TRBV5-6,few,TRBJ2-3,CASSLVRSGRLGTDTQYF,TGTGCCAGCAGCTTGGTTAGAAGCGGGAGGTTGGGCACAGATACGCAGTATTTT
TRBD2,TRBV18,once,TRBJ2-3,CASSPTSGSADTQYF,TGTGCCAGCTCACCGACTAGCGGGAGTGCAGATACGCAGTATTTT
TRBD2,TRBV27,once,TRBJ2-1,CASSRLAGGMSSYNEQFF,TGTGCCAGCTCTCGACTAGCGGGGGGGATGAGCTCCTACAATGAGCAGTTCTTC
-,TRBV4-3,-,TRBJ2-2,CASSQGTDRRTGELFF,TGCGCCAGCAGCCAAGGGACGGACAGACGGACCGGGGAGCTGTTTTTT
-,TRBV5-4,-,TRBJ2-1,CASSGQPTSYNEQFF,TGTGCCAGCAGCGGACAACCTACATCCTACAATGAGCAGTTCTTC
TRBD2,TRBV20-1,few,TRBJ2-1,CSAKTSGGLIF,TGCAGTGCGAAAACTAGCGGGGGGCTTATCTTC
-,TRBV28,few,TRBJ2-7,CASSPQGLVSYEQYF,TGTGCCAGCAGCCCACAGGGTCTCGTTTCCTACGAGCAGTACTTC
-,TRBV4-2,-,TRBJ2-2,CASSEGAGELFF,TGTGCCAGCAGCGAAGGCGCCGGGGAGCTGTTTTTT
TRBD1,TRBV18,-,TRBJ2-7,CASSPRWRQGVANYEQYF,TGTGCCAGCTCACCCCGGTGGCGACAGGGAGTCGCCAACTACGAGCAGTACTTC
-,TRBV29-1,-,TRBJ1-1,CSVARAGAFSMNTEAFF,TGCAGCGTCGCTCGGGCAGGGGCCTTTTCGATGAACACTGAAGCTTTCTTT
TRBD1,TRBV28,few,TRBJ1-1,CASSSDFTGGASEAFF,TGTGCCAGCAGCTCCGACTTTACAGGGGGCGCGAGTGAAGCTTTCTTT
-,TRBV2,-,TRBJ2-7,CASSGSGVMGEQYF,TGTGCCAGCAGTGGATCCGGGGTAATGGGCGAGCAGTACTTC
-,TRBV27,-,TRBJ2-2,CASSRGGNTGELFF,TGTGCCAGCAGCCGGGGAGGGAACACCGGGGAGCTGTTTTTT
-,TRBV6-6,-,TRBJ2-1,CASTPPGGLSYNEQFF,TGTGCCAGCACGCCCCCCGGGGGGCTCTCCTACAATGAGCAGTTCTTC
TRBD2,TRBV5-1,few,TRBJ2-5,CASSLLPSGRGDPETQYF,TGCGCCAGCAGCTTGCTTCCTAGCGGGAGAGGGGATCCGGAGACCCAGTACTTC
-,TRBV5-4,-,TRBJ2-5,CASSLAPEETQYF,TGTGCCAGCAGCTTGGCCCCAGAAGAGACCCAGTACTTC
-,TRBV9,-,TRBJ2-1,CASSVARTGWDEQFF,TGTGCCAGCAGCGTAGCTCGAACGGGGTGGGATGAGCAGTTCTTC
TRBD1,TRBV30,-,TRBJ2-2,CAWSLGDRHTGELFF,TGTGCCTGGAGCCTCGGGGACAGACACACCGGGGAGCTGTTTTTT
-,TRBV6-5,-,TRBJ2-7,CASNRGGPSYEQYF,TGTGCCAGCAACCGAGGAGGGCCAAGCTACGAGCAGTACTTC
TRBD2,TRBV30,few,TRBJ2-2,CAHARSGGSGTGELFF,TGTGCCCACGCAAGGTCGGGCGGGAGTGGCACCGGGGAGCTGTTTTTT
-,TRBV27,few,TRBJ2-3,CASSRSGTDTQYF,TGTGCCAGCAGCCGTAGTGGCACAGATACGCAGTATTTT
-,TRBV5-8,once,TRBJ1-1,CASSLYGRSTEAFF,TGTGCCAGCAGCTTGTACGGGAGGAGCACTGAAGCTTTCTTT
TRBD1,TRBV18,few,TRBJ2-2,CASSSQGVRPGELFF,TGTGCCAGCTCATCTCAGGGGGTTCGACCCGGGGAGCTGTTTTTT
-,TRBV30,-,TRBJ2-7,CAWSPQAGEYF,TGTGCCTGGAGCCCCCAGGCCGGGGAGTACTTC
-,TRBV18,-,TRBJ1-1,CASSASGGGTEAFF,TGTGCCAGCTCAGCCTCCGGGGGAGGGACTGAAGCTTTCTTT
TRBD2,TRBV4-3,-,TRBJ2-3,CASSPRLTSGGRDTQYF,TGCGCCAGCAGCCCGCGTCTGACTAGCGGGGGTAGGGATACGCAGTATTTT
-,TRBV9,few,TRBJ2-5,CASSPPGLLTQYF,TGTGCCAGCAGCCCACCGGGACTCTTAACCCAGTACTTC
-,TRBV30,few,TRBJ2-4,CAWGLAKNIQYF,TGTGCCTGGGGACTAGCCAAAAACATTCAGTACTTC
TRBD2,TRBV7-2,-,TRBJ2-4,CASSPGGGYIQYF,TGTGCCAGCAGCCCTGGCGGGGGATACATTCAGTACTTC
-,TRBV10-3,-,TRBJ2-7,CAISGGGLDYEQYF,TGTGCCATCAGTGGAGGCGGATTAGACTACGAGCAGTACTTC
TRBD2,TRBV5-1,few,TRBJ2-1,CASSVLAGGGNEQFF,TGCGCCAGCAGCGTCCTAGCGGGAGGCGGCAATGAGCAGTTCTTC
TRBD1,TRBV30,few,TRBJ2-1,CAWNTGTGHEQFF,TGTGCCTGGAACACCGGGACAGGCCATGAGCAGTTCTTC
TRBD1,TRBV9,-,TRBJ1-5,CASSVGGQVNQPQHF,TGTGCCAGCAGCGTAGGGGGACAGGTGAATCAGCCCCAGCATTTT
-,TRBV28,-,TRBJ2-3,CASSPQVEREVKDTQYF,TGTGCCAGCAGTCCGCAAGTCGAGAGGGAAGTGAAGGATACGCAGTATTTT
TRBD2,TRBV7-2,-,TRBJ2-3,CASSLAGTSGTQYF,TGTGCCAGCAGCTTAGCGGGGACTAGCGGGACGCAGTATTTT